These T cell receptor beta chains were read from a single sample in a study of T cells in localized non-small cell lung cancer. TCRdb's copy holds only in-frame clones and misses some; the assay was immunoSEQ multiplex PCR. The top ten clones hold around 0.73% of a sample with about 31,000 clones, approximately 94% of them seen once. This material consisted of peripheral blood, taken before any cancer treatment. These receptors all stem from a woman aged 40-69 years with stage I lung adenocarcinoma. CDR3s include the opening cysteine and the closing phenylalanine or tryptophan. D genes are given only for firm matches. Size tells how often a clone was seen (once, few, many) or the class of an expanded clone, and some rows leave it out.

NA	TRBV7-9	TRBJ2-5	NA	TGTGCCAGCAGTTCGCAAGGAGAGACCCAGTACTTC	CASSSQGETQYF
NA	TRBV18	TRBJ1-1	NA	TGTGCCAGCTCACCACCTGAAACGGGAGTCACTGAAGCTTTCTTT	CASSPPETGVTEAFF
TRBD1	TRBV7-9	TRBJ1-2	NA	TGTGCCAGCAGCCCGGACAGGGGGGAAAAGGCGGACTATGGCTACACCTTC	CASSPDRGEKADYGYTF
TRBD1	TRBV11-3	TRBJ2-5	NA	TGTGCCAGCAGCCTCGGGACAGGGGGCCGGGAGACCCAGTACTTC	CASSLGTGGRETQYF
NA	TRBV4-1	TRBJ2-6	NA	TGCGCCAGCAGGTCCGGAGGGGGCAACGTCCTGACTTTC	CASRSGGGNVLTF
NA	TRBV19	TRBJ1-2	NA	TGTGCCAGTAGTATCAGTCACTATGGCTACACCTTC	CASSISHYGYTF
TRBD2	TRBV11-3	TRBJ2-3	NA	TGTGCCAGCAGCTTAGGAGCCGTGGCTAGCGGGGGGAGGGATACGCAGTATTTT	CASSLGAVASGGRDTQYF
TRBD1	TRBV28	TRBJ1-6	NA	TGTGCCAGCAGTTTATTGGCAGGGGGTTTCCTCCACTTT	CASSLLAGGFLHF
NA	TRBV6-6	TRBJ2-6	NA	TGTGCCAGCAGTTACTCTCTATCTGGGGCCAACGTCCTGACTTTC	CASSYSLSGANVLTF
NA	TRBV15	TRBJ2-1	NA	TGTGCCACCAGCAGAGGTCATAACCGGGACCTTGGCTACAATGAGCAGTTCTTC	CATSRGHNRDLGYNEQFF
NA	TRBV2	TRBJ1-4	few	TGTGCCAGCAGCCCGGGGGGCATACGGGGTGAAAAACTGTTTTTT	CASSPGGIRGEKLFF
TRBD2	TRBV28	TRBJ2-3	NA	TGTGCCAGCAGCCTAGCGGGGGGGGGAGATACGCAGTATTTT	CASSLAGGGDTQYF
TRBD1	TRBV19	TRBJ1-4	NA	TGTGCCAGCCAAAGTAACCAGGACAGGGTTCTAAACAATGAAAAACTGTTTTTT	CASQSNQDRVLNNEKLFF
TRBD1	TRBV11-3	TRBJ2-7	NA	TGTGCCAGCAGCTTCGGGAGCGGACAGGGATCCTACGAGCAGTACTTC	CASSFGSGQGSYEQYF
NA	TRBV5-4	TRBJ1-1	NA	TGTGCCAGCGGGGGTGATCGCGGCACTGAAGCTTTCTTT	CASGGDRGTEAFF
NA	TRBV19	TRBJ1-2	NA	TGTGCCAGTAGGGGACGGAACTATGGCTACACCTTC	CASRGRNYGYTF
NA	TRBV6-1	TRBJ1-2	NA	TGTGCCAGCAGTGCACAGGGAATGGCCCAGGGCTACACCTTC	CASSAQGMAQGYTF
TRBD1	TRBV27	TRBJ1-1	NA	TGTGCCAGCAGTCTTTACAGGGGTCCCACTGAAGCTTTCTTT	CASSLYRGPTEAFF
NA	TRBV28	TRBJ2-7	NA	TGTGCCAGCAGTTTAGTGGCGCAGAGATACGAGCAGTACTTC	CASSLVAQRYEQYF
NA	TRBV9	TRBJ2-5	NA	TGTGCCAGCAGCGTAGGTCGGTGGGGCGGGACCCAGTACTTC	CASSVGRWGGTQYF
NA	TRBV5-1	TRBJ2-1	NA	TGCGCCAGCAGCTTGGAAAGGACCTACAATGAGCAGTTCTTC	CASSLERTYNEQFF
TRBD1	TRBV28	TRBJ1-2	NA	TGTGCCAGCAGACCCGGACAGGGAAGTGATGGCTACACCTTC	CASRPGQGSDGYTF
NA	TRBV9	TRBJ1-1	NA	TGTGCCAGCAGCGACACGAGGGACACCTTGAACACTGAAGCTTTCTTT	CASSDTRDTLNTEAFF
NA	TRBV7-9	TRBJ1-3	NA	TGTGCCAGCAGCTTAGGGGACCTAGGAAACACCATATATTTT	CASSLGDLGNTIYF
NA	TRBV30	TRBJ1-3	NA	TGTGCCTGGAGTAACCCAGGGGAAGGCGGGAATAGGCTCCAATCAGGGAACACCATATATTTT	CAWSNPGEGGNRLQSGNTIYF
NA	TRBV5-1	TRBJ1-1	NA	TGCGCCAGCAGCGAACTCCTGAACACTGAAGCTTTCTTT	CASSELLNTEAFF
NA	TRBV18	TRBJ1-1	NA	TGTGCCAGCTCACGGGCAGGGCGGCAGAACACTGAAGCTTTCTTT	CASSRAGRQNTEAFF
TRBD1	TRBV18	TRBJ2-5	NA	TGTGCCAGCTCACAGAGACAGGGGCCTTGGGAGACCCAGTACTTC	CASSQRQGPWETQYF
NA	TRBV18	TRBJ1-6	NA	TGTGCCAGCTCACCAGTATTGGAAGGTTCACCCCTCCACTTT	CASSPVLEGSPLHF
TRBD1	TRBV4-1	TRBJ1-6	NA	TGCGCCAGCAGCCAGGGGACAGTACCTAATTCACCCCTCCACTTT	CASSQGTVPNSPLHF
TRBD2	TRBV4-2	TRBJ2-3	NA	TGTGCCAGCAGCCAAGTGGGACTAGAGGCTTCCGGGGGTACGCAGTATTTT	CASSQVGLEASGGTQYF
NA	TRBV7-2	TRBJ1-1	few	TGTGCCAGCAGCCCGACGGCCGTTACTGAAGCTTTCTTT	CASSPTAVTEAFF
NA	TRBV18	TRBJ1-4	NA	TGTGCCAGCTCACCACGAGGACCCTCCATACCTAATGAAAAACTGTTTTTT	CASSPRGPSIPNEKLFF
NA	TRBV28	TRBJ1-2	NA	TGTGCCAGCAGTACCTCGACAGAGCCCAACTATGGCTACACCTTC	CASSTSTEPNYGYTF
NA	TRBV7-2	TRBJ2-5	NA	TGTGCCAGCAGCTTGGGGCGGGGAGAGACCCAGTACTTC	CASSLGRGETQYF
TRBD2	TRBV7-9	TRBJ2-5	NA	TGTGCCAGCAGCTTAGGTCCTAGCGGGAGTCAAGAGACCCAGTACTTC	CASSLGPSGSQETQYF
NA	TRBV6-5	TRBJ1-5	NA	TGTGCCAGCAGTTACGACCGGACGGCCGGACAGCCCCAGCATTTT	CASSYDRTAGQPQHF
TRBD2	TRBV5-1	TRBJ2-1	once	TGCGCCAGCAGCGTGAGCGGGAACTCCTACAATGAGCAGTTCTTC	CASSVSGNSYNEQFF
TRBD1	TRBV14	TRBJ1-1	NA	TGTGCCAGCAGCCAAGATTCTACAGGGGGCTGGAACACTGAAGCTTTCTTT	CASSQDSTGGWNTEAFF
TRBD1	TRBV25-1	TRBJ1-2	NA	TGTGCCAGCAGTGAATATTCGACAGGGCACTATGGCTACACCTTC	CASSEYSTGHYGYTF
TRBD1	TRBV19	TRBJ1-1	once	TGTGCCAGTAGTATCCTCGGGACAGCTAACACTGAAGCTTTCTTT	CASSILGTANTEAFF
NA	TRBV18	TRBJ1-5	NA	TGTGCCAGCTCACCAACCGGGGTCAATCAGCCCCAGCATTTT	CASSPTGVNQPQHF
NA	TRBV5-4	TRBJ1-2	NA	TGTGCCAGCAGCACTAACAGGGAGGCCTATGGCTACACCTTC	CASSTNREAYGYTF
NA	TRBV6-1	TRBJ1-2	NA	TGTGCCAGCAGTGCGGGAGGGACTACAAGCTATGGCTACACCTTC	CASSAGGTTSYGYTF
TRBD2	TRBV5-1	TRBJ2-7	NA	TGCGCCAGCAGCTTGGGGCCGGGGGGCTACGAGCAGTACTTC	CASSLGPGGYEQYF
NA	TRBV7-7	TRBJ2-2	NA	TGTGCTAGCAGCTTAGTCAGGGGTGTCGGGGAGCTGTTTTTT	CASSLVRGVGELFF
NA	TRBV4-3	TRBJ2-7	NA	TGCGCCAGCAGCCCGACTGGGGGGTCCTACGAGCAGTACTTC	CASSPTGGSYEQYF
NA	TRBV7-2	TRBJ2-1	NA	TGTGCCAGCAGCTTAAATGGGGACAATGAGCAGTTCTTC	CASSLNGDNEQFF
NA	TRBV11-2	TRBJ2-1	NA	TGTGCCAGCAGCTTAGATCCCCGGACTGCGGCGTTCTTC	CASSLDPRTAAFF
TRBD1	TRBV18	TRBJ2-7	NA	TGTGCCAGCTCACCCTACCCGGGACAGGGAGTCTACGAGCAGTACTTC	CASSPYPGQGVYEQYF
NA	TRBV5-1	TRBJ1-5	NA	TGCGCCAGCAGCTATGGACTCGATCAGCCCCAGCATTTT	CASSYGLDQPQHF
TRBD1	TRBV19	TRBJ1-3	NA	TGTGCCAGTAGTCCTGGGACAGGGTCTCGTAAATCCTCTGGAAACACCATATATTTT	CASSPGTGSRKSSGNTIYF
TRBD2	TRBV19	TRBJ2-1	NA	TGTGCCAGTAGCCGACTAGCGGGACTTACTGAGCAGTTCTTC	CASSRLAGLTEQFF
NA	TRBV7-2	TRBJ1-4	NA	TGTGCCAGCAGCTTAGCGGGACACAATGAAAAACTGTTTTTT	CASSLAGHNEKLFF
NA	TRBV5-5	TRBJ1-1	NA	TGTGCCAGCAGCTTGTCAAGCCTAGTTAATATGCCTGAAGCTTTCTTT	CASSLSSLVNMPEAFF
NA	TRBV5-5	TRBJ1-1	NA	TGTGCCAGCAGCAAAGACAGGTTTAAGGGGATCACTGAAGCTTTCTTT	CASSKDRFKGITEAFF
NA	TRBV18	TRBJ1-4	NA	TGTGCCAGCTCACCGGGACACCGGAATGAAAAACTGTTTTTT	CASSPGHRNEKLFF